The rows below give T cell receptor beta chains drawn from one sample of a study of cytomegalovirus exposure and HLA in healthy donors. The repertoire was sequenced with immunoSEQ multiplex PCR; TCRdb's copy has only in-frame clones and lacks some. The table records under 200,000 clones, roughly 77% of them present only once. Sequencing was performed on PBMCs. These receptors were taken from a woman in her forties in good health and CMV-seropositive. The CDR3 runs from the conserved cysteine through the conserved F or W. The D gene is left open where the match is weak. Clone size is given for some rows only: seen once, a few or many times, or a class if the clone is expanded.

>TRBV2|TRBJ2-7|TRBD1|-
CASSEGTGGSYEQYF
TGTGCCAGCAGTGAAGGGACAGGGGGGTCCTACGAGCAGTACTTC
>TRBV28|TRBJ2-2|-|-
CASSPGSEGTGELFF
TGTGCCAGCAGTCCCGGATCAGAGGGAACCGGGGAGCTGTTTTTT
>TRBV30|TRBJ1-5|-|-
CAWGDGSNQPQHF
TGTGCCTGGGGAGACGGTAGCAATCAGCCCCAGCATTTT
>TRBV18|TRBJ1-3|TRBD1|once
CASSLPGQGSGNTIYF
TGTGCCAGCTCACTGCCGGGACAGGGCTCTGGAAACACCATATATTTT
>TRBV19|TRBJ1-1|TRBD1|-
CASHEGAGWFTEAFF
TGTGCCAGTCATGAGGGGGCGGGGTGGTTCACTGAAGCTTTCTTT
>TRBV6-6|TRBJ1-1|-|-
CASTQGWFGDTEAFF
TGTGCCAGCACCCAGGGGTGGTTTGGGGACACTGAAGCTTTCTTT
>TRBV5-1|TRBJ2-5|TRBD1|-
CASSPRQGRETQYF
TGCGCCAGCAGCCCAAGACAGGGACGGGAGACCCAGTACTTC
>TRBV2|TRBJ1-1|TRBD1|-
CASRQGAEAFF
TGTGCCAGCAGACAGGGGGCTGAAGCTTTCTTT
>TRBV7-2|TRBJ1-1|-|-
CASSPGLRTEAFF
TGTGCCAGCAGCCCCGGACTAAGGACTGAAGCTTTCTTT
>TRBV4-1|TRBJ1-5|TRBD1|once
CASSQVWLLIRDRDNQPQHF
TGCGCCAGCAGCCAAGTTTGGCTATTGATCCGTGACAGGGACAATCAGCCCCAGCATTTT
>TRBV9|TRBJ1-1|-|-
CASTHRDLFRDTEAFF
TGTGCCAGCACCCACAGGGACCTTTTTAGGGACACTGAAGCTTTCTTT
>TRBV6-5|TRBJ2-2|-|-
CASRPWEIGTGELFF
TGTGCCAGCAGACCCTGGGAGATTGGCACCGGGGAGCTGTTTTTT
>TRBV25-1|TRBJ2-7|TRBD1|-
CASSEGQGTHEQYF
TGTGCCAGCAGTGAGGGACAGGGCACCCACGAGCAGTACTTC
>TRBV10-3|TRBJ2-7|TRBD2|once
CATDAGTRNEQYF
TGTGCCACCGATGCCGGGACTAGAAACGAGCAGTACTTC
>TRBV6-6|TRBJ2-7|TRBD1|-
CASSYSDRGSYEQYF
TGTGCCAGCAGTTACTCGGACAGGGGGTCCTACGAGCAGTACTTC
>TRBV19|TRBJ2-1|TRBD1|-
CASSIRRDRDEQFF
TGTGCCAGTAGTATCCGACGGGACAGGGATGAGCAGTTCTTC